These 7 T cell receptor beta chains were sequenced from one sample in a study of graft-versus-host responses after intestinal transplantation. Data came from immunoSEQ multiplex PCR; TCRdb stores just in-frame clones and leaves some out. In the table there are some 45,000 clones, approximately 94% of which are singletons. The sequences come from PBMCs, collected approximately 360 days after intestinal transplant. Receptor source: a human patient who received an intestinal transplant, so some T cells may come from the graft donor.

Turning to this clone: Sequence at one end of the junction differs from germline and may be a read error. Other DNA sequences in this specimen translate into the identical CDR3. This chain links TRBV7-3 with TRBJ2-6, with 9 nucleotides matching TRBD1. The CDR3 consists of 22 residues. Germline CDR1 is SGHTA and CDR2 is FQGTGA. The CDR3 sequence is CASSLRGTGLIDMTSGANVLTF. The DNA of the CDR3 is TGTGCCAGTAGCTTAAGGGGGACAGGGCTTATCGATATGACCTCTGGGGCCAACGTCCTGACTTTC.

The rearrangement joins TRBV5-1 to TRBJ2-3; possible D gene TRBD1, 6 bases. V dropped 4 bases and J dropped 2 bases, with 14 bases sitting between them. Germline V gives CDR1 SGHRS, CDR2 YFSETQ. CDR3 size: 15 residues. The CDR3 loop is CASSVTGTTTDTQYF. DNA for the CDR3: TGCGCCAGCAGCGTAACCGGGACAACCACAGATACGCAGTATTTT. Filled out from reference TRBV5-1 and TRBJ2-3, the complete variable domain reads KAGVTQTPRYLIKTRGQQVTLSCSPISGHRSVSWYQQTPGQGLQFLFEYFSETQRNKGNFPGRFSGRQFSNSRSEMNVSTLELGDSALYLCASSVTGTTTDTQYFGPGTRLTVL.

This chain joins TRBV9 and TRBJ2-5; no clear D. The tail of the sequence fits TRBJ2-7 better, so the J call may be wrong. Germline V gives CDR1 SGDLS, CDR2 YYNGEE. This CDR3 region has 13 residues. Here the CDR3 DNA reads TGTGCCAGCAGCGCCTCGGGTTCCTACGAGCAGTACTTC. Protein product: CASSASGSYEQYF.

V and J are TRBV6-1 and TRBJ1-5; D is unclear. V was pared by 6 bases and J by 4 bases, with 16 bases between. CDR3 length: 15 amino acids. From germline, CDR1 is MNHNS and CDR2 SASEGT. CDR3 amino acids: CASREQISLNQPQHF. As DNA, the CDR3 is TGTGCCAGCAGGGAACAGATTAGCTTAAATCAGCCCCAGCATTTT.

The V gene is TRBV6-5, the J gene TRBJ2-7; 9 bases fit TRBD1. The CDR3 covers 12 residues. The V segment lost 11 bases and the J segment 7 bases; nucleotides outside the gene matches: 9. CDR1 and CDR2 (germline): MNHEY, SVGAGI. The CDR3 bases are TGTGCCGTCCGGGACAGGGTATATGAGCAGTACTTC. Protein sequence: CAVRDRVYEQYF.

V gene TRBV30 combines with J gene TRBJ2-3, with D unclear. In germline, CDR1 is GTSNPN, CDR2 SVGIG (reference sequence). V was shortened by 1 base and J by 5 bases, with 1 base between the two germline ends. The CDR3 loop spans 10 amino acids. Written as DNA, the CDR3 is TGTGCCTGGAGTGGAGATACGCAGTATTTT. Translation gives CAWSGDTQYF.

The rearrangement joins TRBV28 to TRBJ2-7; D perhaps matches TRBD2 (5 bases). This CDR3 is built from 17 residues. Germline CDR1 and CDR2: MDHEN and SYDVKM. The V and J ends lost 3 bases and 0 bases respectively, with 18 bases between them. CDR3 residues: CASSLPTKRTFSYEQYF. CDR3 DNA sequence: TGTGCCAGCAGTTTGCCGACTAAGCGGACCTTCTCCTACGAGCAGTACTTC.